The entry below describes one T cell receptor (beta chain). Its specificity is unknown. PCR employed 60 Vbeta and 13 Jbeta primers. Per the original data handling: Counted up in a later analysis, unique TCR beta chains came to about 83 million, with around 10 million shared. The assay was immunoSEQ multiplex PCR, and TCRdb's table has in-frame clones only and misses some. V, J and clone size reflect that table, while D and trimming were determined from the DNA. The sample has approximately 150,000 clones, 73% seen once; the top ten hold under 2%. These data belong to a study of cytomegalovirus exposure and HLA in healthy donors. Study-wide results and caveats: Overall, about 160 TCR beta chains were annotated as cytomegalovirus-associated.

The sequence was collected from a woman younger than 30 in good health and CMV-seronegative. Sequenced input: PBMCs.

The CDR3 bases are TGTGCCAGCAGCGAAGGGGGTTACGAGCAGTACTTC. Residues: CASSEGGYEQYF. V and J are TRBV6-5 and TRBJ2-5; a possible D gene is TRBD1 (6 bases). The J call may be faulty, since TRBJ2-7 better matches the DNA end. This CDR3 comprises 12 residues. In germline, CDR1 is MNHEY, CDR2 SVGAGI.